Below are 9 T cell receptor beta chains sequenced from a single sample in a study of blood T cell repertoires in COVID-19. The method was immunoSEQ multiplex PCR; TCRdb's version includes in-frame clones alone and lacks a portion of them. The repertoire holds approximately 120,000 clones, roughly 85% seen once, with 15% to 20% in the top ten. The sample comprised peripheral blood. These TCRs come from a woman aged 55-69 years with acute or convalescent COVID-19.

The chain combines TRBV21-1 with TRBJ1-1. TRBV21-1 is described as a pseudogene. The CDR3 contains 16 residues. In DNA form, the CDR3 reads TGTGCCAGCAGCAAACGAGGCAGTAATTCGAACACTGAAGCTTTCTTT. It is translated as CASSKRGSNSNTEAFF.

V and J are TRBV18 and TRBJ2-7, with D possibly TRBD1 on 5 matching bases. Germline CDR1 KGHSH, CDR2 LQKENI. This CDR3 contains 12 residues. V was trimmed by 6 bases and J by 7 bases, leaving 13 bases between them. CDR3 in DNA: TGTGCCAGCTCGGCAGGGCTGAGGGAGCAGTACTTC. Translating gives CASSAGLREQYF.

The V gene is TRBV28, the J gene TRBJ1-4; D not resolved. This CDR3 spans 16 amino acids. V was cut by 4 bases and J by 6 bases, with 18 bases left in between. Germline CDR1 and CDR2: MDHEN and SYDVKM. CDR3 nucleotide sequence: TGTGCCAGCAGTTCTACCTTCGCGGGGTCCTATGAAAAACTGTTTTTT. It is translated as CASSSTFAGSYEKLFF.

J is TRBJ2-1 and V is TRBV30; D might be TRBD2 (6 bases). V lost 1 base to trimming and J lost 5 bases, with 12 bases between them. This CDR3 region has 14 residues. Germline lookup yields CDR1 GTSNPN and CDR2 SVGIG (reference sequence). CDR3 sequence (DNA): TGTGCCTGGAGTGCGTGGCGGGGCGACAATGAGCAGTTCTTC. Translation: CAWSAWRGDNEQFF.

This CDR3 reads CASSVVSGELFF. CDR3 in DNA: TGTGCCAGCAGCGTAGTCAGCGGGGAGCTGTTTTTT. The rearrangement links TRBV9 to TRBJ2-2; D unclear. The V and J ends lost 0 bases and 7 bases respectively, with 4 bases between them. The CDR3 covers 12 residues. Looked up from germline, CDR1 is SGDLS and CDR2 is YYNGEE.

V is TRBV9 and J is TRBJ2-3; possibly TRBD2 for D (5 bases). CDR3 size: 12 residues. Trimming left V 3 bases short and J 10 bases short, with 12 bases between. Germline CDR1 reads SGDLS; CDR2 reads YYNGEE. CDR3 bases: TGTGCCAGCAGCGCGGAGACTATCCCGCAGTATTTT. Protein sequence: CASSAETIPQYF.

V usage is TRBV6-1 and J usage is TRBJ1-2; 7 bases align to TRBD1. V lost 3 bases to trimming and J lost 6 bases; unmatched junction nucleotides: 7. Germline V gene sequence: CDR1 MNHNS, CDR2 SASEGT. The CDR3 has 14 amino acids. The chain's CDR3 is CASSERQGRDGYTF. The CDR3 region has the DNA TGTGCCAGCAGTGAGAGACAGGGACGAGATGGCTACACCTTC.

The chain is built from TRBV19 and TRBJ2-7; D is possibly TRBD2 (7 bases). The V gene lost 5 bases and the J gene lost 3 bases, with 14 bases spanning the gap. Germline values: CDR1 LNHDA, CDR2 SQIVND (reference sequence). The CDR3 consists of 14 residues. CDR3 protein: CASSERDTHYEQYF. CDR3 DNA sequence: TGTGCCAGTAGTGAGCGGGACACCCACTACGAGCAGTACTTC.

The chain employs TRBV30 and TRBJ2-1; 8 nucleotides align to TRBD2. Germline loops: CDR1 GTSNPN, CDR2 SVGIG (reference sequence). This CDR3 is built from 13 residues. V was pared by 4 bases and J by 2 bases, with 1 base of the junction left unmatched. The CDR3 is CAWTSGPYNEQFF. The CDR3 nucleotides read TGTGCCTGGACTAGCGGGCCCTACAATGAGCAGTTCTTC.